These T cell receptor beta chains were read from a single sample in a study of shared clonotypes between healthy human individuals. Sequenced by immunoSEQ multiplex PCR; TCRdb stores in-frame clones only, minus some. The top ten clones hold about 0.37% of a sample with approximately 2.1 million clones, 85% to 95% of them seen once. The specimen was naive CD4+ T cells from PBMCs. These receptors all come from a man aged 18 to 30 in good health. Some clones in this sample may be carry-over from other donors' samples. Each CDR3 is given with its conserved first and last residue. The D gene is left open where the match is weak. Only some rows state a clone size, as once, few, many or a class for expanded clones.

CDR3	DNA	D	size	J	V
CASSWGQGTEAFF	TGTGCCAGCAGCTGGGGACAGGGCACTGAAGCTTTCTTT	TRBD1	few	TRBJ1-1	TRBV7-9
CAHGGGGGTDTQYF	TGTGCCCACGGTGGAGGGGGCGGCACAGATACGCAGTATTTT	NA	NA	TRBJ2-3	TRBV6-6
CASSLRGQGVNEQFF	TGTGCCAGCAGCTTACGAGGACAGGGGGTTAATGAGCAGTTCTTC	TRBD1	NA	TRBJ2-1	TRBV11-2
CASSLLAGYNEQFF	TGTGCCAGCAGCCTACTAGCGGGGTACAATGAGCAGTTCTTC	TRBD2	NA	TRBJ2-1	TRBV7-3
CASSPRIAGSYEQYF	TGCGCCAGCAGTCCACGGATAGCGGGTTCCTACGAGCAGTACTTC	TRBD2	NA	TRBJ2-7	TRBV10-1
CASSSTGTPQPQHF	TGTGCCAGCAGTTCGACAGGGACCCCTCAGCCCCAGCATTTT	TRBD1	NA	TRBJ1-5	TRBV6-1
CASTTTSGRPNEQFF	TGTGCCAGCACTACCACTAGCGGGAGACCCAATGAGCAGTTCTTC	TRBD2	NA	TRBJ2-1	TRBV6-1
CASSRYRDTEAFF	TGTGCCAGCAGCCGATACCGGGACACTGAAGCTTTCTTT	NA	NA	TRBJ1-1	TRBV7-3
CASTVGGGWDTEAFF	TGTGCCAGCACGGTAGGGGGTGGGTGGGACACTGAAGCTTTCTTT	NA	NA	TRBJ1-1	TRBV6-5
CASSPNRGYNYGYTF	TGTGCCAGCAGTCCCAACAGGGGATATAACTATGGCTACACCTTC	TRBD1	NA	TRBJ1-2	TRBV6-5
CASSYSRQGDQPQHF	TGTGCCAGCAGTTACTCACGGCAGGGGGATCAGCCCCAGCATTTT	TRBD1	NA	TRBJ1-5	TRBV6-6
CSALKNTEAFF	TGCAGTGCTTTGAAGAACACTGAAGCTTTCTTT	NA	once	TRBJ1-1	TRBV20-1
CAWSPSGENEQYF	TGTGCCTGGAGTCCCTCGGGGGAAAACGAGCAGTACTTC	NA	NA	TRBJ2-7	TRBV30
CAISETGMGTEAFF	TGTGCCATCAGTGAGACAGGGATGGGCACTGAAGCTTTCTTT	NA	NA	TRBJ1-1	TRBV10-3
CASSPGGAAGYEQYF	TGTGCCAGCAGCCCCGGGGGGGCAGCGGGTTACGAGCAGTACTTC	TRBD2	NA	TRBJ2-7	TRBV6-1
CAFRGPNQPQHF	TGTGCCTTTAGGGGGCCCAATCAGCCCCAGCATTTT	TRBD1	NA	TRBJ1-5	TRBV30
CATSSGLEHEQFF	TGTGCCACCAGCTCGGGTCTCGAGCATGAGCAGTTCTTC	NA	NA	TRBJ2-1	TRBV15
CASSTSTLSNEQFF	TGTGCCAGCTCCACTTCGACGCTCTCGAATGAGCAGTTCTTC	NA	NA	TRBJ2-1	TRBV9
CASSYRGPPVETQYF	TGTGCCAGCAGTTACCGGGGGCCCCCCGTAGAGACCCAGTACTTC	NA	NA	TRBJ2-5	TRBV6-5
CASSSYGDNSPLHF	TGTGCCAGCAGTTCGTATGGGGATAATTCACCCCTCCACTTT	NA	NA	TRBJ1-6	TRBV6-5
CASSERGGDTEAFF	TGTGCCAGCAGTGAGAGGGGGGGAGACACTGAAGCTTTCTTT	NA	NA	TRBJ1-1	TRBV6-1
CASRWQGLGNTIYF	TGTGCCAGCCGGTGGCAGGGGCTTGGAAACACCATATATTTT	NA	NA	TRBJ1-3	TRBV28
CASSLAGTWGEKLFF	TGTGCCAGCAGTTTAGCCGGGACCTGGGGGGAAAAACTGTTTTTT	NA	NA	TRBJ1-4	TRBV7-2
CASSLTGGTTEAFF	TGCGCCAGCAGCTTGACGGGGGGGACGACTGAAGCTTTCTTT	NA	NA	TRBJ1-1	TRBV5-1
CASSGQRAYNEQFF	TGTGCCAGCAGCGGTCAGCGGGCTTACAATGAGCAGTTCTTC	NA	NA	TRBJ2-1	TRBV7-9
CATRTVAGADSYEQYF	TGCGCCACCCGGACGGTAGCGGGAGCCGACTCCTACGAGCAGTACTTC	TRBD2	NA	TRBJ2-7	TRBV5-1
CAWSGGGQPQHF	TGTGCCTGGAGTGGCGGGGGTCAGCCCCAGCATTTT	NA	NA	TRBJ1-5	TRBV30
CASSLETGGAPYPRVTQYF	TGTGCCAGCAGCTTAGAGACAGGGGGCGCTCCATATCCAAGGGTGACCCAGTACTTC	TRBD1	NA	TRBJ2-5	TRBV7-2
CASTLRDRGTGELFF	TGTGCCAGCACTCTCCGGGACAGGGGAACCGGGGAGCTGTTTTTT	TRBD1	NA	TRBJ2-2	TRBV6-5
CASSFGFYEQYF	TGTGCCAGCAGCTTTGGGTTCTACGAGCAGTACTTC	NA	NA	TRBJ2-7	TRBV11-2
CACRGLAGELFF	TGTGCCTGTCGAGGATTGGCCGGGGAGCTGTTTTTT	NA	NA	TRBJ2-2	TRBV2
CASSQGAGFTDTQYF	TGCGCCAGCAGCCAAGGCGCGGGGTTCACAGATACGCAGTATTTT	NA	NA	TRBJ2-3	TRBV4-3
CASSFFRAGGAVLAFF	TGTGCCAGCAGTTTTTTCCGTGCGGGGGGCGCCGTCTTAGCTTTCTTT	NA	NA	TRBJ1-1	TRBV28
CASSDSGASGNTIYF	TGTGCCAGCAGTGACTCCGGGGCCTCTGGAAACACCATATATTTT	NA	NA	TRBJ1-3	TRBV2
CASSRGLPSQETQYF	TGTGCCAGCAGCCGAGGACTGCCGTCCCAAGAGACCCAGTACTTC	NA	NA	TRBJ2-5	TRBV7-2
CASSYTGGATGKLFF	TGTGCCAGCAGCTACACTGGGGGGGCGACCGGAAAACTGTTTTTT	NA	NA	TRBJ1-4	TRBV7-6
CAISGQGVEETQYF	TGTGCCATCAGCGGACAGGGGGTTGAGGAGACCCAGTACTTC	TRBD1	NA	TRBJ2-5	TRBV10-3
CASSLRTAPNEKLFF	TGCGCCAGCAGCTTGAGAACGGCACCTAATGAAAAACTGTTTTTT	NA	NA	TRBJ1-4	TRBV5-1
CASSLDLLWQPQHF	TGTGCCAGCAGCTTAGACCTATTATGGCAGCCCCAGCATTTT	NA	NA	TRBJ1-5	TRBV7-2
CASSYGTDNEQFF	TGCGCCAGCAGCTACGGGACAGACAATGAGCAGTTCTTC	TRBD1	NA	TRBJ2-1	TRBV5-1
CASSWGAWDTQYF	TGTGCCAGCAGTTGGGGGGCCTGGGATACGCAGTATTTT	NA	NA	TRBJ2-3	TRBV6-5
CASRQTRGTQYF	TGTGCCAGCAGACAAACAAGGGGGACCCAGTACTTC	NA	NA	TRBJ2-5	TRBV6-6
CASSPPVGSTYEQYF	TGTGCCAGCTCACCACCGGTAGGATCCACCTACGAGCAGTACTTC	NA	NA	TRBJ2-7	TRBV18
CASSSFDRGPVEQYF	TGTGCCAGCAGCTCCTTCGACAGGGGGCCGGTCGAGCAGTACTTC	TRBD1	NA	TRBJ2-7	TRBV11-2
CASSLGRQGNTEAFF	TGTGCCAGCAGCTTAGGACGACAGGGGAACACTGAAGCTTTCTTT	TRBD1	NA	TRBJ1-1	TRBV7-8
CASSLVGLAGGPVTQYF	TGTGCCAGCAGCTTAGTCGGACTAGCGGGAGGGCCGGTGACCCAGTACTTC	TRBD2	NA	TRBJ2-5	TRBV7-6
CAISTGQTYTF	TGTGCCATCAGTACGGGACAGACCTACACCTTC	TRBD1	NA	TRBJ1-2	TRBV10-3
CASSQDSYTEAFF	TGTGCCAGCAGCCAGGACAGCTACACTGAAGCTTTCTTT	NA	NA	TRBJ1-1	TRBV7-9
CASRIQGLQYF	TGTGCCAGCAGAATACAGGGCCTGCAGTACTTC	NA	NA	TRBJ2-7	TRBV2
CASRTGGETQYF	TGCGCCAGCAGGACAGGGGGGGAGACCCAGTACTTC	TRBD1	once	TRBJ2-5	TRBV10-1
CASSRTGNQPQHF	TGTGCCAGCAGTAGGACGGGCAATCAGCCCCAGCATTTT	NA	NA	TRBJ1-5	TRBV6-5
CAIRQLNTEAFF	TGTGCCATCAGACAGCTGAACACTGAAGCTTTCTTT	NA	NA	TRBJ1-1	TRBV10-3
CASSYSGGEGTEAFF	TGTGCCAGCAGTTACTCGGGGGGGGAGGGCACTGAAGCTTTCTTT	NA	NA	TRBJ1-1	TRBV6-6
CASSIGSTGANVLTF	TGTGCCAGTAGTATCGGTTCGACAGGGGCCAACGTCCTGACTTTC	NA	NA	TRBJ2-6	TRBV19
CASSFEGAGGDTQYF	TGTGCCAGCAGCTTCGAGGGGGCTGGGGGAGATACGCAGTATTTT	TRBD1	NA	TRBJ2-3	TRBV5-4
CASSPTALNTEAFF	TGTGCCAGCTCACCGACAGCATTGAACACTGAAGCTTTCTTT	NA	NA	TRBJ1-1	TRBV18
CASSPGGGWATEAFF	TGCGCCAGCAGCCCGGGGGGGGGCTGGGCCACTGAAGCTTTCTTT	NA	once	TRBJ1-1	TRBV5-1